One and the same sample provided the 16 T cell receptor beta chains below, sequenced in a study of cytomegalovirus exposure and HLA in healthy donors. The PCR made use of 60 Vbeta and 13 Jbeta primers. The assay was immunoSEQ multiplex PCR, and TCRdb's table has in-frame clones only and misses some. The specimen's table records some 42,000 clones. The specimen was PBMCs. These receptors all stem from a man younger than 40 in good health and CMV-seronegative.

The chain recombines TRBV18 with TRBJ1-2; perhaps TRBD1 as D (5 bases). The CDR3 extends over 13 amino acids. Trimming took off 3 bases at V and 3 bases at J, with 8 bases between the two ends. The germline gives CDR1 KGHSH, CDR2 LQKENI. The CDR3 DNA is TGTGCCAGCTCACCGGGGCAGGACTATGGCTACACCTTC. This encodes CASSPGQDYGYTF.

The CDR3 DNA sequence: TGTGCCAGTAGTATCAACCGTGGGGCCGAAGCTTTCTTT. Residues: CASSINRGAEAFF. The chain couples TRBV19 to TRBJ1-1; D may be TRBD1 (5 bases). V gave up 3 bases and J gave up 8 bases, with 13 bases separating them. Germline V CDR1 and CDR2: LNHDA, SQIVND (reference sequence). CDR3 size: 13 residues.

V usage is TRBV4-1 and J usage is TRBJ1-2, with unresolved D. Trimming left V 1 base short and J 3 bases short, with 12 bases between. The CDR3 has 15 amino acids. Germline V gene data show CDR1 as MGHRA and CDR2 as YSYEKL. CDR3 residues: CASSQVRGYDYGYTF. The CDR3 DNA reads TGCGCCAGCAGCCAAGTTAGAGGGTACGACTATGGCTACACCTTC.

The chain uses TRBV7-9 and TRBJ2-2; no clear D gene. Germline-derived CDR1 and CDR2 are SEHNR and FQNEAQ (reference sequence). The CDR3 length is 16 residues. V was shortened by 2 bases and J by 5 bases, with 15 bases between the two germline ends. The chain's CDR3 is CASSLRAPFGTGELFF. In DNA, the CDR3 is TGTGCCAGCAGCTTAAGAGCGCCGTTCGGTACCGGGGAGCTGTTTTTT.

As DNA, the CDR3 is TGTGCCTGGAGTCCCCCGGGACTAGCGGCCCAGTACAATGAGCAGTTCTTC. It yields the protein CAWSPPGLAAQYNEQFF. J is TRBJ2-1 and V is TRBV30; TRBD2 agrees at 11 bases. Germline loops: CDR1 GTSNPN, CDR2 SVGIG (reference sequence). The ends lost 2 bases at V and 4 bases at J; junction bases unmatched: 10. The CDR3 has 17 amino acids.

The chain employs TRBV27 and TRBJ1-2; D might be TRBD1 (6 bases). Germline CDR1 MNHEY, CDR2 SMNVEV (reference sequence). V dropped 5 bases and J dropped 8 bases, with 18 bases sitting between them. CDR3 size: 14 residues. This CDR3 is CASSRGEGGNGYTF. DNA of the CDR3: TGTGCCAGCAGTCGGGGGGAAGGGGGTAACGGCTACACCTTC.

The chain uses TRBV29-1 and TRBJ2-3; TRBD1 might be the D (5 bases). Per germline, CDR1 SQVTM and CDR2 ANQGSEA. The V gene lost 5 bases and the J gene lost 5 bases, with 23 bases spanning the gap. The CDR3 covers 16 residues. The CDR3 region has the DNA TGCAGCGTTCTCCGCGAAGGGCAGGGTCTTGGAGATACGCAGTATTTT. Encoded protein: CSVLREGQGLGDTQYF.

The V gene is TRBV18, the J gene TRBJ1-2; 7 nucleotides align to TRBD1. Germline V gene lookup returns CDR1 KGHSH and CDR2 LQKENI. The CDR3 contains 14 residues. V trimming: 2 bases; J trimming: 7 bases; junction bases outside the gene matches: 7. The CDR3 sequence: CASSPADRPSGYTF. DNA for the CDR3: TGTGCCAGCTCACCAGCGGACAGGCCAAGTGGCTACACCTTC. Full variable domain (remainder filled in from reference TRBV18 and TRBJ1-2): NAGVMQNPRHLVRRRGQEARLRCSPMKGHSHVYWYRQLPEEGLKFMVYLQKENIIDESGMPKERFSAEFPKEGPSILRIQQVVRGDSAAYFCASSPADRPSGYTFGSGTRLTVV.

The chain employs TRBV11-3 and TRBJ1-1, with 7 nucleotides matching TRBD1. This CDR3 contains 13 residues. Germline CDR1 is SGHNT and CDR2 is YENEEA. V shed 5 bases and J 6 bases; nucleotides not matched to a gene: 6. In DNA form, the CDR3 reads TGTGCCAGCAGCGCTACAGGGGACTCTGAAGCTTTCTTT. This translates into CASSATGDSEAFF.

This sequence joins TRBV14 and TRBJ2-7; D might be TRBD2 (6 bases). Trimming pared 2 bases from V and 7 bases from J, leaving 18 bases between. CDR1 is SGHDN, CDR2 FVKESK, per germline. CDR3 length: 15 residues. In DNA, the CDR3 is TGTGCCAGCAGCCAAACCGACTGGTCAGGAGGGGAGCAGTACTTC. This gives the protein CASSQTDWSGGEQYF.

CDR3 residues: CASMVASQETQYF. DNA of the CDR3: TGCGCCAGCATGGTAGCATCTCAAGAGACCCAGTACTTC. This chain connects TRBV5-1 to TRBJ2-5; D remains ambiguous. The V and J ends lost 6 bases and 2 bases respectively, with 11 bases between them. This CDR3 region has 13 residues. CDR1 and CDR2 from the germline V gene are SGHRS and YFSETQ. The complete variable domain, with remaining parts taken from reference TRBV5-1 and TRBJ2-5, reads KAGVTQTPRYLIKTRGQQVTLSCSPISGHRSVSWYQQTPGQGLQFLFEYFSETQRNKGNFPGRFSGRQFSNSRSEMNVSTLELGDSALYLCASMVASQETQYFGPGTRLLVL.

This chain connects TRBV25-1 to TRBJ2-5; TRBD2 aligns across 9 bases. V gave up 4 bases and J gave up 4 bases; unmatched junction bases: 7. Germline lookup yields CDR1 MGHDK and CDR2 SYGVNS. CDR3 length: 15 amino acids. CDR3 coding DNA: TGTGCCAGCAGTGTTCTAGCGGGGACTGGAGAGACCCAGTACTTC. Translating it yields CASSVLAGTGETQYF. Full variable domain (remainder filled in from reference TRBV25-1 and TRBJ2-5): EADIYQTPRYLVIGTGKKITLECSQTMGHDKMYWYQQDPGMELHLIHYSYGVNSTEKGDLSSESTVSRIRTEHFPLTLESARPSHTSQYLCASSVLAGTGETQYFGPGTRLLVL.

V usage is TRBV4-3 and J usage is TRBJ1-2; D is undetermined. The CDR3 is 18 amino acids. The V end was cut by 0 bases, the J end by 9 bases, with 26 bases between. Looked up from germline, CDR1 is LGHNA and CDR2 is YSLEER. CDR3 DNA: TGCGCCAGCAGCCAAGAGGCCCTGATCAGAGGAGGGCAGAATAGCTACACCTTC. It translates to CASSQEALIRGGQNSYTF.

The rearrangement uses TRBV15 and TRBJ2-6; D is unresolved. Germline-derived CDR1 and CDR2 are LNHNV and YYDKDF (reference sequence). This CDR3 region has 17 residues. Trimming stripped 1 base from V and 0 bases from J, with 10 bases between. CDR3 sequence: CATSRGGSYSGANVLTF. The CDR3 nucleotides are TGTGCCACCAGCAGAGGAGGTAGCTACTCTGGGGCCAACGTCCTGACTTTC.

The chain joins TRBV30 to TRBJ2-7; 8 positions agree with TRBD1. The CDR3 runs to 14 residues. Per germline, CDR1 GTSNPN and CDR2 SVGIG (reference sequence). V lost 3 bases, J lost 1 base, and 5 bases stayed unmatched. The CDR3 region is CAWSTGQGSYEQYF. CDR3 coding DNA: TGTGCCTGGAGCACAGGACAGGGATCCTACGAGCAGTACTTC.

On this clone: The junction and the germline gene differ at one end; a read error may be behind it. The chain employs TRBV4-2 and TRBJ2-1, with TRBD2 matching over 8 bases. Germline values: CDR1 LGHNA, CDR2 YNFKEQ. There are 17 residues in the CDR3. CDR3 DNA sequence: TGTGCCAGCAGCCAAAGTAGCGGGATCCTCTCCGACAATGAGCAGTTCTTC. This codes for CASSQSSGILSDNEQFF.